This T cell receptor (beta chain) was found in a study of OX40 agonist ivuxolimab in advanced cancers. Study summary: While on treatment, patients had intravenous ivuxolimab at 0.01 to 10 mg/kg every 2 weeks. From roughly 20 to 85 years was the age range, with a mean of 60 years, and over 80% were male. General study points: Among patients with partial responses at 0.1-3.0 mg/kg, clonal expansion was among the lowest. It was also the case that some nonresponders had low normalized T-cell clonal expansion.

About this clone: The antigen is unknown.

Repertoires were generated with immunoSEQ multiplex PCR, while TCRdb's copy carries only in-frame clones and drops some. This sample has roughly 140,000 clones, with roughly 94% found just once. V lost 0 bases and J lost 2, with 5 bases in between. Germline CDR1 and CDR2: SNHLY and FYNNEI. The CDR3 is 13 residues long. Sequencing was performed on CD4+ or CD8+ T cells sorted from blood, taken in a trial of the OX40 agonist ivuxolimab. The chain links TRBV2 to TRBJ2-7; D call uncertain. The TCR originated in an adult with an advanced solid tumor such as melanoma, head and neck, liver or kidney cancer. Written as DNA, the CDR3 is TGTGCCAGCAGTGAAGCTTGGGCCTACGAGCAGTACTTC. Translated: CASSEAWAYEQYF.